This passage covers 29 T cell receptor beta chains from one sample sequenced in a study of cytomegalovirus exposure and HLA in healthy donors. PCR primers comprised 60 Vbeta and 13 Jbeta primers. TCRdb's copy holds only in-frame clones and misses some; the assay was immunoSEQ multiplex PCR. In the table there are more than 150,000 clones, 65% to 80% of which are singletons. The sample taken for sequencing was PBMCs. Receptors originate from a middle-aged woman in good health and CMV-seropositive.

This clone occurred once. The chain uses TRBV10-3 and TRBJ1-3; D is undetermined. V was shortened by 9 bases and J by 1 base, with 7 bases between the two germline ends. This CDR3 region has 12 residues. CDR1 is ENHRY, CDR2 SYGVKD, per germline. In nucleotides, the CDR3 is TGTGCCATGGCCAGTTCTGGAAACACCATATATTTT. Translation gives CAMASSGNTIYF.

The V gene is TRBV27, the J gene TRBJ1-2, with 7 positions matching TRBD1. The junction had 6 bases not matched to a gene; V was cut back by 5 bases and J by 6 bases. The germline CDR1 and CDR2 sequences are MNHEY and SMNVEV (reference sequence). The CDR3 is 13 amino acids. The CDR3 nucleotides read TGTGCCAGCAGTCCGGCAGGGGGGAATGGCTACACCTTC. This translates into CASSPAGGNGYTF.

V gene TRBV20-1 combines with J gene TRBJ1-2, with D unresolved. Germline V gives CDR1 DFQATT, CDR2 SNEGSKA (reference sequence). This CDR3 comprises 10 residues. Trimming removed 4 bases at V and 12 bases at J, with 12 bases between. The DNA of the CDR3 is TGCAGTGCTAATAATAAGAGGAACACCTTC. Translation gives CSANNKRNTF.

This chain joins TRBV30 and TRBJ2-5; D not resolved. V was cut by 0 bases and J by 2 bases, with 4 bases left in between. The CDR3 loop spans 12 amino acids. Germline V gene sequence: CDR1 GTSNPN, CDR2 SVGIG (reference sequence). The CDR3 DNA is TGTGCCTGGAGTGTCGGTCAAGAGACCCAGTACTTC. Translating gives CAWSVGQETQYF.

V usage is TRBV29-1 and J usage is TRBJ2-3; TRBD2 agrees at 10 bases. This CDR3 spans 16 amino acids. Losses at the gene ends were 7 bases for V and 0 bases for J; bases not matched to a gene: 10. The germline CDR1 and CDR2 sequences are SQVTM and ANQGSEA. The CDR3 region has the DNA TGCAGCGAGGTCGGACTAGCGGAGCCTAGCACAGATACGCAGTATTTT. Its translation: CSEVGLAEPSTDTQYF.

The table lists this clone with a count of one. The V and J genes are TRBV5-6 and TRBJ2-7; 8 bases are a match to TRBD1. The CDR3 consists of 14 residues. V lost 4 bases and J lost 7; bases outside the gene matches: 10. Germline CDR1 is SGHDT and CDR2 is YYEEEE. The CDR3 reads CASSRDRGLGEQYF. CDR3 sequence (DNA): TGTGCCAGCAGCCGCGACAGGGGTTTGGGTGAGCAGTACTTC.

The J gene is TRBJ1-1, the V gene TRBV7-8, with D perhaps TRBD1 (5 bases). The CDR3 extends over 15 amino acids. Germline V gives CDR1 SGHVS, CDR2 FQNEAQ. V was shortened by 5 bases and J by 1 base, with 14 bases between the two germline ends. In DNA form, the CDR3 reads TGTGCCAGCAGCGAGACAGTTCTGGCGAACACTGAAGCTTTCTTT. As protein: CASSETVLANTEAFF.

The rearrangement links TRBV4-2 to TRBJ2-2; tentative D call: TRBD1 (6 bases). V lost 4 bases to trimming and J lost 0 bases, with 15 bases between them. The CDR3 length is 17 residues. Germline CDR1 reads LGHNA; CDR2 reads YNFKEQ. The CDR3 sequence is CASSRSQGLANTGELFF. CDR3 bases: TGTGCCAGCAGCCGTAGCCAGGGGCTAGCGAACACCGGGGAGCTGTTTTTT.

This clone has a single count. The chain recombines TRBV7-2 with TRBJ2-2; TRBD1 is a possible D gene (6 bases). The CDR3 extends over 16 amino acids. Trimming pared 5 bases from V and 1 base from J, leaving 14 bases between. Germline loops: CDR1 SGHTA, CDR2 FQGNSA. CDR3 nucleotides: TGTGCCAGCAGCCCTCATGGGGGCGTGAACACCGGGGAGCTGTTTTTT. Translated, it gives CASSPHGGVNTGELFF.

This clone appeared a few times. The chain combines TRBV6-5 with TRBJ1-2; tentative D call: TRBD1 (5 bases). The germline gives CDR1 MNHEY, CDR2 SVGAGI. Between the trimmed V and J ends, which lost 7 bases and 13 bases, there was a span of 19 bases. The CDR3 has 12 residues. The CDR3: CASTSGVLPITF. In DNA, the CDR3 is TGTGCCAGCACCTCGGGGGTTTTACCGATCACCTTC.

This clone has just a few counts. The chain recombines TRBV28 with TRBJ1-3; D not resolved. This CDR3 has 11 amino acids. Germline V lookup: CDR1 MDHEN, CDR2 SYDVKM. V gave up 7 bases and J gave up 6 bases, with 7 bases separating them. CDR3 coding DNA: TGTGCCAGCAAACAGAAAAACACCATATATTTT. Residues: CASKQKNTIYF.

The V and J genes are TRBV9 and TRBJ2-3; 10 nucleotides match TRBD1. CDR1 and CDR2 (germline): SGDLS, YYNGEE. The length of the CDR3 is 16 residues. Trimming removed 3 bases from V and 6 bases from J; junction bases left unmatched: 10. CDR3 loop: CASSARQGALEDTQYF. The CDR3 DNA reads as TGTGCCAGCAGCGCCCGACAGGGGGCTCTAGAGGATACGCAGTATTTT.

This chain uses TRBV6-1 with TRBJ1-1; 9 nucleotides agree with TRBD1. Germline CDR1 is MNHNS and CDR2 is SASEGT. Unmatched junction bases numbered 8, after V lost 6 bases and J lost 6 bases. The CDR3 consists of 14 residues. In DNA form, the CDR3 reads TGTGCCAGCAGCTGGGACAGGGTATTCCCTGAAGCTTTCTTT. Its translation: CASSWDRVFPEAFF.

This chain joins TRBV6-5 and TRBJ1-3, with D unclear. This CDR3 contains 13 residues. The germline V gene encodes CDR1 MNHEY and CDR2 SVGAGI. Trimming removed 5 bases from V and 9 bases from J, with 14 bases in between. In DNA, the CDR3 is TGTGCCAGCAGTGAAGTTACGGGGTTCACCATATATTTT. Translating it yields CASSEVTGFTIYF.

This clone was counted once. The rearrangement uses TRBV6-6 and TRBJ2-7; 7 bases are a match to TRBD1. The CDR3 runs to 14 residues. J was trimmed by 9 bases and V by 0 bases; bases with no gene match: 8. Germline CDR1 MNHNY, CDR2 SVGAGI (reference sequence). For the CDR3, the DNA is TGTGCCAGCAGTTACTCGGAGACAGGGTCGGTGCAGTACTTC. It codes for CASSYSETGSVQYF.

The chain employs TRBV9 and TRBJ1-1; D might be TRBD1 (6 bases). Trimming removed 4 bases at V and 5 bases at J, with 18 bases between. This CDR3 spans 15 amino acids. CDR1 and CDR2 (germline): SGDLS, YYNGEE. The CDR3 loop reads CASSRKGGGRTEAFF. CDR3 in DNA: TGTGCCAGCAGCAGAAAAGGGGGGGGGCGGACTGAAGCTTTCTTT.

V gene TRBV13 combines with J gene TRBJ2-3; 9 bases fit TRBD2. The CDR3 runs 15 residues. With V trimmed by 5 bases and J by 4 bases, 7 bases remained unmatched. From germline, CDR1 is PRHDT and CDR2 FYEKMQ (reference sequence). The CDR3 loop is CASSPGLAFPDTQYF. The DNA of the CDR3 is TGTGCCAGCAGCCCGGGACTAGCTTTCCCAGATACGCAGTATTTT.

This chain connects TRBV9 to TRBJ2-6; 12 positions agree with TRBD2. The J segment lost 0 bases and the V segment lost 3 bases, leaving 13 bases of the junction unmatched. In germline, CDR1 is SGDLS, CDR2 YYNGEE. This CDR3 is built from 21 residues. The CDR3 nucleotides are TGTGCCAGCAGCGCCCGGACCTCGACTAGCGGGGGTCCCTCTGGGGCCAACGTCCTGACTTTC. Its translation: CASSARTSTSGGPSGANVLTF.

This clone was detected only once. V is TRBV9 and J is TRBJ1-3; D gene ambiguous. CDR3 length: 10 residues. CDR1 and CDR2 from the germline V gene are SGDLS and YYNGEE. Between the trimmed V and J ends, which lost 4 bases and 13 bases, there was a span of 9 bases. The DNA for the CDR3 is TGTGCCAGCAGCCTCCGGGAAATATATTTT. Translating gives CASSLREIYF.

CDR3 DNA: TGTGCCAGCAGCGTAGGGGGTGTGGGCAGTTCAGCGGATGGCTACACCTTC. This codes for CASSVGGVGSSADGYTF. The J gene is TRBJ1-2, the V gene TRBV9; no firm D call. The V end lost 0 bases, the J end lost 6 bases, and 21 bases lay between the germline ends. The CDR3 length is 17 residues. Per the germline V gene, CDR1 is SGDLS and CDR2 is YYNGEE.

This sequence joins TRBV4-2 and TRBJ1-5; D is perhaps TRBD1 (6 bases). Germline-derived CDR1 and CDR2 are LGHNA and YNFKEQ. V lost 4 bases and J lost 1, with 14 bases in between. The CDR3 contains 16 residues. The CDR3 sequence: CASSLNGQTSNQPQHF. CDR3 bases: TGTGCCAGCAGCCTCAACGGACAGACGAGCAATCAGCCCCAGCATTTT.

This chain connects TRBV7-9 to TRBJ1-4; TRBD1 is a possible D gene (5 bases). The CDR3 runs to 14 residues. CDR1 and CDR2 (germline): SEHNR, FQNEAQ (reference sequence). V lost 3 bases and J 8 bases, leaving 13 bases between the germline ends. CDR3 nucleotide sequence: TGTGCCAGCAGCTTTTCCCGGACAAAGGAAAAACTGTTTTTT. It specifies CASSFSRTKEKLFF. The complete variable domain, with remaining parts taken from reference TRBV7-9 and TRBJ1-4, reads DTGVSQNPRHKITKRGQNVTFRCDPISEHNRLYWYRQTLGQGPEFLTYFQNEAQLEKSRLLSDRFSAERPKGSFSTLEIQRTEQGDSAMYLCASSFSRTKEKLFFGSGTQLSVL.

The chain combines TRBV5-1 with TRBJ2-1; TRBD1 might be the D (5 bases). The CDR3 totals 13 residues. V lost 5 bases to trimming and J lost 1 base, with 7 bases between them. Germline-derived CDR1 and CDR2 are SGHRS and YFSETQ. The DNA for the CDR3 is TGCGCCAGCAGGGCAGGGTCCTACAATGAGCAGTTCTTC. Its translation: CASRAGSYNEQFF.

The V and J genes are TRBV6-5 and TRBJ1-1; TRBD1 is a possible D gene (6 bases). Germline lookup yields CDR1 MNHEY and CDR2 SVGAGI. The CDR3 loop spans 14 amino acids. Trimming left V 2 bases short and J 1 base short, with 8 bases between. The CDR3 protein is CASSYKGENTEAFF. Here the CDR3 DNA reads TGTGCCAGCAGTTACAAGGGGGAGAACACTGAAGCTTTCTTT.

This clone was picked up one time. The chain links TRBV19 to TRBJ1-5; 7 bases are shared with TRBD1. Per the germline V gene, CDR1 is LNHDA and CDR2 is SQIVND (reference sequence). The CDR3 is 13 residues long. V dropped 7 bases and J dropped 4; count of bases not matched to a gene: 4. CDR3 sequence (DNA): TGTGCCAGTAAGGGGGCCGGTAATCAGCCCCAGCATTTT. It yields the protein CASKGAGNQPQHF.

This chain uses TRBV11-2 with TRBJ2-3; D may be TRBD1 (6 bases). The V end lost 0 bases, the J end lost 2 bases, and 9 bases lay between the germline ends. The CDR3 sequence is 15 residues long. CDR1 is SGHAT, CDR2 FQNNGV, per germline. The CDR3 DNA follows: TGTGCCAGCAGCTTAGACAGGGGTCACACAGATACGCAGTATTTT. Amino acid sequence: CASSLDRGHTDTQYF.

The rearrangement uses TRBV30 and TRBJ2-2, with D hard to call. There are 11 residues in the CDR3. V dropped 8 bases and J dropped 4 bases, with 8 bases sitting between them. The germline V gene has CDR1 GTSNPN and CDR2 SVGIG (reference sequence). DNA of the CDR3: TGTGCCCTAGAGTCCACCGGGGAGCTGTTTTTT. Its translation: CALESTGELFF.

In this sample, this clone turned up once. In nucleotides, the CDR3 is TGTGCCAGCAGCTTAGTCTTGTTCGGGGAGCAGTTCTTC. Protein product: CASSLVLFGEQFF. The V and J genes are TRBV7-9 and TRBJ2-1; unclear D gene. Germline CDR1 is SEHNR and CDR2 is FQNEAQ (reference sequence). CDR3 length: 13 residues. Trimming took 1 base from V and 10 from J, leaving 11 bases between them.

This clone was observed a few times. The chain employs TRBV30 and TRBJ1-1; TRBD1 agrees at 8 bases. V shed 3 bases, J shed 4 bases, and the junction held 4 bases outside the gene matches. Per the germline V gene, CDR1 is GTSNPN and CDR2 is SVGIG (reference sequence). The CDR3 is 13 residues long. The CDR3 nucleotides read TGTGCCTGGAGACCGGACAGGGCCACTGAAGCTTTCTTT. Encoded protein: CAWRPDRATEAFF.